The 29 T cell receptor beta chains reported below all come from one sample, sequenced in a study of CXCR3-negative and CXCR3-positive naive CD8 T cells. The libraries of TRB cDNA were prepared using 5' RACE with UMI labels. One entry per CDR3 protein, without DNA, is what TCRdb gives after re-calling the 5' RACE reads. In total, the table holds around 90,000 distinct CDR3 sequences. Material for sequencing was naive CXCR3- CD8+ T cells from blood. Stated subset: CD45RO-CCR7+CD27+CD95- naive CD8+ T cells lacking CXCR3 (TNR3-). These TCRs come from a human donor in good health. Some clones in this sample may be carry-over from other donors' samples.

This rearrangement joins TRBV2 to TRBJ2-1; TCRdb outputs TRBD1, but without DNA this stays unchecked. The CDR3 covers 15 residues. Germline V gives CDR1 SNHLY, CDR2 FYNNEI. CDR3 protein: CASRGVYYGGNEQFF.

The V call is TRBV20-1, the J call TRBJ2-1; TCRdb's assignment of TRBD2 cannot be checked, as there is no DNA. The CDR3 runs 14 residues. Germline V gene sequence: CDR1 DFQATT, CDR2 SNEGSKA (reference sequence). This chain's CDR3 is CSASALADYNEQFF.

J is TRBJ2-1 and V is TRBV29-1; TCRdb calls TRBD1, which cannot be checked without DNA. Germline CDR1 is SQVTM and CDR2 is ANQGSEA. This CDR3 has 14 residues. The chain's CDR3 is CSALDRDPYNEQFF.

The V and J genes are TRBV30 and TRBJ2-3. This CDR3 is built from 15 residues. Germline V CDR1 and CDR2: GTSNPN, SVGIG (reference sequence). CDR3: CAWSVNPSSVDTQYF.

The genes are TRBV28 and TRBJ2-3; TCRdb designates TRBD1, a call that cannot be tested without DNA. CDR1 is MDHEN and CDR2 is SYDVKM in the germline V gene. The CDR3 runs to 14 residues. The CDR3 loop is CASSSRGGTDTQYF.

This rearrangement joins TRBV30 to TRBJ2-7; lacking DNA, the TRBD1 call made by TCRdb goes unchecked. The CDR3 totals 14 residues. Germline-derived CDR1 and CDR2 are GTSNPN and SVGIG (reference sequence). CDR3 loop: CAWSLGTNTYEQYF.

This rearrangement joins TRBV10-3 to TRBJ1-1; TCRdb names TRBD1, which stays unverified in the absence of DNA. Germline V gene data show CDR1 as ENHRY and CDR2 as SYGVKD. The CDR3 totals 15 residues. This CDR3 is CAISDREWGAAEAFF.

The rearrangement links TRBV7-2 to TRBJ1-2; the D call of TRBD1 rests on TCRdb alone, since no DNA is present to check it. Per the germline V gene, CDR1 is SGHTA and CDR2 is FQGNSA. The length of the CDR3 is 15 residues. CDR3: CASSLEPGTGEGYTF.

The genes are TRBV12-3 or TRBV12-4 and TRBJ1-2; TCRdb names TRBD1, which stays unverified in the absence of DNA. This CDR3 contains 15 residues. The CDR3 sequence: CASSTTGGGVDGYTF.

This chain joins TRBV15 and TRBJ2-7. The CDR3 is 14 residues long. Germline CDR1 LNHNV, CDR2 YYDKDF (reference sequence). The chain's CDR3 is CATSRTGSSYEQYF.

The V gene is TRBV5-4, the J gene TRBJ2-6; without DNA, the TCRdb call of TRBD1 cannot be checked. The CDR3 has 17 residues. Germline lookup yields CDR1 SGHNT and CDR2 YYREEE (reference sequence). This CDR3 reads CASSSPDRASGANVLTF.

The chain is built from TRBV29-1 and TRBJ2-7; TCRdb's assignment of TRBD1 cannot be checked, as there is no DNA. The CDR3 extends over 15 amino acids. Looked up from germline, CDR1 is SQVTM and CDR2 is ANQGSEA. CDR3 in amino acids: CSVEGDRPSSYEQYF.

This chain links TRBV12-3 or TRBV12-4 with TRBJ2-3. The CDR3 extends over 14 amino acids. The CDR3 loop reads CASSLISATDTQYF.

The chain joins TRBV5-1 to TRBJ2-7; the D gene TCRdb calls, TRBD1, cannot be checked with no DNA. Germline CDR1 SGHRS, CDR2 YFSETQ. This CDR3 is 13 amino acids long. The CDR3 protein is CASSFDRAYEQYF. The full variable domain, rest sourced from reference TRBV5-1 and TRBJ2-7, is KAGVTQTPRYLIKTRGQQVTLSCSPISGHRSVSWYQQTPGQGLQFLFEYFSETQRNKGNFPGRFSGRQFSNSRSEMNVSTLELGDSALYLCASSFDRAYEQYFGPGTRLTVT.

J is TRBJ2-7 and V is TRBV9; TCRdb lists TRBD2, though no DNA is available to test this call. This CDR3 is 14 amino acids long. The germline V gene encodes CDR1 SGDLS and CDR2 YYNGEE. The CDR3 here is CASSVGGNAYEQYF.

This chain uses TRBV7-8 with TRBJ2-7; TCRdb outputs TRBD1, but without DNA this stays unchecked. Per the germline V gene, CDR1 is SGHVS and CDR2 is FQNEAQ. The CDR3 covers 15 residues. CDR3 protein: CASSKMSRVSYEQYF.

V and J are TRBV29-1 and TRBJ2-2; TCRdb returns TRBD2, unconfirmable since there is no DNA. The CDR3 extends over 15 amino acids. Looked up from germline, CDR1 is SQVTM and CDR2 is ANQGSEA. The CDR3 reads CSTLPDSLSTGELFF.

This chain links TRBV27 with TRBJ2-2. Germline CDR1 MNHEY, CDR2 SMNVEV (reference sequence). The CDR3 covers 12 residues. The CDR3 loop reads CASSETAGELFF.

The chain is built from TRBV7-2 and TRBJ1-2; TCRdb's D call, TRBD1, is unchecked because there is no DNA. Germline assignment: CDR1 SGHTA and CDR2 FQGNSA. This CDR3 has 14 amino acids. The CDR3 region is CASSLVAGADGYTF.

This chain links TRBV7-3 with TRBJ2-2; TCRdb's D call of TRBD1 is untestable without DNA. Germline V gives CDR1 SGHTA, CDR2 FQGTGA. The CDR3 loop spans 14 amino acids. This chain's CDR3 is CASTQGANTGELFF. The full variable domain, rest sourced from reference TRBV7-3 and TRBJ2-2, is GAGVSQTPSNKVTEKGKYVELRCDPISGHTALYWYRQSLGQGPEFLIYFQGTGAADDSGLPNDRFFAVRPEGSVSTLKIQRTERGDSAVYLCASTQGANTGELFFGEGSRLTVL.

The V gene is TRBV19, the J gene TRBJ1-2; TCRdb's D gene call, TRBD1, goes unchecked for lack of DNA. The CDR3 totals 11 residues. Looked up from germline, CDR1 is LNHDA and CDR2 is SQIVND (reference sequence). The chain's CDR3 is CASRSGDGYTF.

CDR3 region: CASSLDPSGSGQETQYF. V and J are TRBV5-1 and TRBJ2-5; TCRdb names TRBD2, which stays unverified in the absence of DNA. Germline loops: CDR1 SGHRS, CDR2 YFSETQ. The CDR3 consists of 17 residues.

The rearrangement joins TRBV7-6 to TRBJ1-2; TCRdb's D call of TRBD1 is untestable without DNA. The CDR3 is 12 amino acids. Per germline, CDR1 SGHVS and CDR2 FNYEAQ. The CDR3 sequence is CASSSPGYGYTF.

The rearrangement uses TRBV6-5 and TRBJ2-7. The CDR3 spans 13 residues. Germline-derived CDR1 and CDR2 are MNHEY and SVGAGI. CDR3 amino acids: CASSYGRAYEQYF.

V gene TRBV29-1 combines with J gene TRBJ1-2; TCRdb's D gene call, TRBD1, goes unchecked for lack of DNA. The CDR3 loop spans 15 amino acids. CDR1 and CDR2 from the germline V gene are SQVTM and ANQGSEA. This CDR3 is CSVGDGNYRDYGYTF.

The V and J genes are TRBV4-3 and TRBJ2-2. Germline V CDR1 and CDR2: LGHNA, YSLEER. The CDR3 sequence is 17 residues long. Here the CDR3 reads CASSQEAHLSNTGELFF.

This chain links TRBV4-3 with TRBJ2-5; TCRdb calls TRBD1, which cannot be checked without DNA. Germline CDR1 reads LGHNA; CDR2 reads YSLEER. The CDR3 is 16 amino acids. The CDR3 here is CASSQDLRYPGETQYF.

The CDR3 is CASSNPGQYLNYGYTF. The V and J genes are TRBV12-3 or TRBV12-4 and TRBJ1-2; there is no DNA to check the TCRdb D call of TRBD1. This CDR3 contains 16 residues.

This rearrangement joins TRBV28 to TRBJ2-1. Germline CDR1 is MDHEN and CDR2 is SYDVKM. The CDR3 contains 16 residues. CDR3 region: CASSHAFDGNYNEQFF.